The rows below give T cell receptor beta chains drawn from one sample of a study of cytomegalovirus exposure and HLA in healthy donors. Repertoires were generated with immunoSEQ multiplex PCR, while TCRdb's copy carries only in-frame clones and drops some. The data hold over 110,000 clones, with approximately 78% observed a single time. Sequenced input: PBMCs. All receptors derive from a woman aged 40 to 50 in good health and CMV-seropositive. Each CDR3 is given with its conserved first and last residue. A D gene is named only where the DNA matches it firmly. The size of a clone is reported for some rows only, either as once, few or many, or as a class for expanded clones.

D gene: -; J gene: TRBJ1-2; clone size: -; V gene: TRBV30; CDR3 protein: CAWNARFGGYTF; CDR3 DNA: TGTGCCTGGAATGCGCGGTTCGGGGGCTACACCTTC
D gene: TRBD1; J gene: TRBJ1-6; clone size: -; V gene: TRBV6-5; CDR3 protein: CASSADRLNSPLHF; CDR3 DNA: TGTGCCAGCAGTGCGGACAGGCTTAATTCACCCCTCCACTTT
D gene: -; J gene: TRBJ2-7; clone size: -; V gene: TRBV7-9; CDR3 protein: CASSSYYEQYF; CDR3 DNA: TGTGCCAGCAGCTCGTACTACGAGCAGTACTTC
D gene: -; J gene: TRBJ2-7; clone size: few; V gene: TRBV7-6; CDR3 protein: CASSLRPGRKDEQYF; CDR3 DNA: TGTGCCAGCAGCTTAAGGCCGGGAAGAAAGGACGAGCAGTACTTC
D gene: TRBD2; J gene: TRBJ2-1; clone size: -; V gene: TRBV5-4; CDR3 protein: CASSLVAGPRNEQFF; CDR3 DNA: TGTGCCAGCAGCTTGGTAGCGGGACCTCGCAATGAGCAGTTCTTC
D gene: TRBD2; J gene: TRBJ2-7; clone size: -; V gene: TRBV6-1; CDR3 protein: CASSQTSAATYEQYF; CDR3 DNA: TGTGCCAGCAGCCAGACTAGCGCGGCTACCTACGAGCAGTACTTC
D gene: -; J gene: TRBJ1-3; clone size: -; V gene: TRBV30; CDR3 protein: CAWSVSRNTIYF; CDR3 DNA: TGTGCCTGGAGTGTGAGCCGAAACACCATATATTTT
D gene: -; J gene: TRBJ1-6; clone size: -; V gene: TRBV7-9; CDR3 protein: CASSFDGRGLSPLHF; CDR3 DNA: TGTGCCAGCAGCTTCGACGGCAGGGGTTTGTCACCCCTCCACTTT
D gene: -; J gene: TRBJ2-1; clone size: -; V gene: TRBV5-1; CDR3 protein: CASSLASREYNEQFF; CDR3 DNA: TGCGCCAGCAGCTTGGCTAGCCGGGAGTACAATGAGCAGTTCTTC
D gene: TRBD2; J gene: TRBJ2-7; clone size: -; V gene: TRBV29-1; CDR3 protein: CSVMGLAGVGDHEQYF; CDR3 DNA: TGCAGCGTGATGGGACTAGCGGGAGTAGGTGACCACGAGCAGTACTTC
D gene: -; J gene: TRBJ2-7; clone size: -; V gene: TRBV6-1; CDR3 protein: CASSNTVRYEQYF; CDR3 DNA: TGTGCCAGCAGTAACACAGTCCGATACGAGCAGTACTTC
D gene: -; J gene: TRBJ2-3; clone size: -; V gene: TRBV7-3; CDR3 protein: CASSLSSSEDTQYF; CDR3 DNA: TGTGCCAGCAGCTTGTCGTCCAGTGAAGATACGCAGTATTTT
D gene: TRBD2; J gene: TRBJ2-7; clone size: -; V gene: TRBV6-4; CDR3 protein: CASSDSTTSGSYEQYF; CDR3 DNA: TGTGCCAGCAGTGACTCGACGACTAGCGGCTCCTACGAGCAGTACTTC
D gene: TRBD1; J gene: TRBJ2-7; clone size: few; V gene: TRBV19; CDR3 protein: CASSIDADRPYEQYF; CDR3 DNA: TGTGCCAGTAGTATAGATGCGGACAGGCCCTACGAGCAGTACTTC
D gene: -; J gene: TRBJ1-4; clone size: -; V gene: TRBV29-1; CDR3 protein: CSVEENRNEKLFF; CDR3 DNA: TGCAGCGTTGAAGAGAACAGAAATGAAAAACTGTTTTTT
D gene: -; J gene: TRBJ2-6; clone size: few; V gene: TRBV4-1; CDR3 protein: CASSQKISTGFPSGANVLTF; CDR3 DNA: TGCGCCAGCAGCCAAAAGATCTCTACAGGGTTTCCCTCTGGGGCCAACGTCCTGACTTTC
D gene: -; J gene: TRBJ2-7; clone size: -; V gene: TRBV29-1; CDR3 protein: CSVARSYEQYF; CDR3 DNA: TGCAGCGTTGCCCGCTCCTACGAGCAGTACTTC
D gene: TRBD1; J gene: TRBJ2-2; clone size: few; V gene: TRBV7-2; CDR3 protein: CASSFGGQYTGELFF; CDR3 DNA: TGTGCCAGCAGCTTTGGGGGACAGTACACCGGGGAGCTGTTTTTT
D gene: -; J gene: TRBJ2-2; clone size: -; V gene: TRBV4-1; CDR3 protein: CASSQGGQDHTGELFF; CDR3 DNA: TGCGCCAGCAGCCAGGGAGGACAGGACCACACCGGGGAGCTGTTTTTT
D gene: TRBD2; J gene: TRBJ2-5; clone size: -; V gene: TRBV14; CDR3 protein: CASSHRLAGGPSAQETQYF; CDR3 DNA: TGTGCCAGCAGCCACCGACTAGCGGGAGGGCCCTCGGCCCAAGAGACCCAGTACTTC
D gene: TRBD2; J gene: TRBJ2-5; clone size: -; V gene: TRBV7-3; CDR3 protein: CASSRSSGRGETQYF; CDR3 DNA: TGTGCCAGCAGCCGCAGTAGCGGGAGGGGGGAGACCCAGTACTTC
D gene: -; J gene: TRBJ2-2; clone size: -; V gene: TRBV2; CDR3 protein: CASSEADTLTGELFF; CDR3 DNA: TGTGCCAGCAGTGAAGCGGACACACTCACCGGGGAGCTGTTTTTT
D gene: TRBD1; J gene: TRBJ2-7; clone size: -; V gene: TRBV6-6; CDR3 protein: CASSSPGQGTSYEQYF; CDR3 DNA: TGTGCCAGCAGTTCCCCGGGACAGGGGACCTCCTACGAGCAGTACTTC
D gene: -; J gene: TRBJ1-1; clone size: -; V gene: TRBV19; CDR3 protein: CASSIDRRNTEAFF; CDR3 DNA: TGTGCCAGTAGTATAGATCGGAGGAACACTGAAGCTTTCTTT
D gene: TRBD1; J gene: TRBJ1-2; clone size: -; V gene: TRBV7-9; CDR3 protein: CASSPEGQSGYTF; CDR3 DNA: TGTGCCAGCAGCCCCGAGGGACAGAGTGGCTACACCTTC
D gene: -; J gene: TRBJ1-2; clone size: -; V gene: TRBV5-1; CDR3 protein: CASSWPGLAGGYTF; CDR3 DNA: TGCGCCAGCAGCTGGCCGGGTCTTGCCGGTGGCTACACCTTC
D gene: TRBD2; J gene: TRBJ2-7; clone size: -; V gene: TRBV10-2; CDR3 protein: CASSAQGLALPGEQYF; CDR3 DNA: TGCGCCAGCAGCGCCCAAGGACTAGCCCTCCCCGGCGAGCAGTACTTC
D gene: -; J gene: TRBJ1-1; clone size: few; V gene: TRBV7-2; CDR3 protein: CASSLALGDTEAFF; CDR3 DNA: TGTGCCAGCAGCTTAGCGCTCGGGGACACTGAAGCTTTCTTT
D gene: TRBD1; J gene: TRBJ1-4; clone size: -; V gene: TRBV5-4; CDR3 protein: CASSWTGGGGEKLFF; CDR3 DNA: TGTGCCAGCAGCTGGACAGGGGGAGGCGGAGAAAAACTGTTTTTT
D gene: -; J gene: TRBJ2-4; clone size: once; V gene: TRBV5-4; CDR3 protein: CASSLGLANENIQYF; CDR3 DNA: TGTGCCAGCAGCTTGGGCCTAGCGAACGAAAACATTCAGTACTTC
D gene: -; J gene: TRBJ2-1; clone size: -; V gene: TRBV5-6; CDR3 protein: CASSFRGRIYNEQFF; CDR3 DNA: TGTGCCAGCAGCTTCCGGGGTAGGATCTACAATGAGCAGTTCTTC
D gene: -; J gene: TRBJ2-6; clone size: -; V gene: TRBV2; CDR3 protein: CASSASAQPLSGANVLTF; CDR3 DNA: TGTGCCAGCAGTGCATCGGCACAGCCCCTCTCTGGGGCCAACGTCCTGACTTTC
D gene: TRBD1; J gene: TRBJ2-5; clone size: -; V gene: TRBV7-6; CDR3 protein: CASSSVGGTGQETQYF; CDR3 DNA: TGTGCCAGCAGCTCCGTAGGAGGGACAGGCCAAGAGACCCAGTACTTC
D gene: TRBD1; J gene: TRBJ2-6; clone size: -; V gene: TRBV5-1; CDR3 protein: CASSSGQGNSGANVLTF; CDR3 DNA: TGCGCCAGCAGCTCTGGACAGGGAAACTCTGGGGCCAACGTCCTGACTTTC
D gene: TRBD1; J gene: TRBJ2-3; clone size: -; V gene: TRBV6-5; CDR3 protein: CASRGTGTDTQYF; CDR3 DNA: TGTGCCAGCAGGGGGACAGGGACAGATACGCAGTATTTT
D gene: -; J gene: TRBJ1-2; clone size: few; V gene: TRBV21-1; CDR3 protein: CASSTLSGQLVYGYTF; CDR3 DNA: TGTGCCAGCAGCACCCTTTCTGGACAGCTAGTCTATGGCTACACCTTC
D gene: -; J gene: TRBJ1-2; clone size: -; V gene: TRBV19; CDR3 protein: CASSIKFGGRGYTF; CDR3 DNA: TGTGCCAGTAGTATAAAATTCGGGGGGCGAGGCTACACCTTC
D gene: -; J gene: TRBJ2-3; clone size: -; V gene: TRBV19; CDR3 protein: CASSIDLGLGQMYF; CDR3 DNA: TGTGCCAGTAGTATAGATCTGGGTCTAGGACAGATGTATTTT
D gene: TRBD1; J gene: TRBJ2-2; clone size: -; V gene: TRBV5-1; CDR3 protein: CASSLSTGGYTGELFF; CDR3 DNA: TGCGCCAGCAGCTTGAGTACAGGGGGATACACCGGGGAGCTGTTTTTT
D gene: -; J gene: TRBJ1-2; clone size: -; V gene: TRBV28; CDR3 protein: CASSLPGIGYTF; CDR3 DNA: TGTGCCAGCAGTTTGCCCGGGATTGGCTACACCTTC